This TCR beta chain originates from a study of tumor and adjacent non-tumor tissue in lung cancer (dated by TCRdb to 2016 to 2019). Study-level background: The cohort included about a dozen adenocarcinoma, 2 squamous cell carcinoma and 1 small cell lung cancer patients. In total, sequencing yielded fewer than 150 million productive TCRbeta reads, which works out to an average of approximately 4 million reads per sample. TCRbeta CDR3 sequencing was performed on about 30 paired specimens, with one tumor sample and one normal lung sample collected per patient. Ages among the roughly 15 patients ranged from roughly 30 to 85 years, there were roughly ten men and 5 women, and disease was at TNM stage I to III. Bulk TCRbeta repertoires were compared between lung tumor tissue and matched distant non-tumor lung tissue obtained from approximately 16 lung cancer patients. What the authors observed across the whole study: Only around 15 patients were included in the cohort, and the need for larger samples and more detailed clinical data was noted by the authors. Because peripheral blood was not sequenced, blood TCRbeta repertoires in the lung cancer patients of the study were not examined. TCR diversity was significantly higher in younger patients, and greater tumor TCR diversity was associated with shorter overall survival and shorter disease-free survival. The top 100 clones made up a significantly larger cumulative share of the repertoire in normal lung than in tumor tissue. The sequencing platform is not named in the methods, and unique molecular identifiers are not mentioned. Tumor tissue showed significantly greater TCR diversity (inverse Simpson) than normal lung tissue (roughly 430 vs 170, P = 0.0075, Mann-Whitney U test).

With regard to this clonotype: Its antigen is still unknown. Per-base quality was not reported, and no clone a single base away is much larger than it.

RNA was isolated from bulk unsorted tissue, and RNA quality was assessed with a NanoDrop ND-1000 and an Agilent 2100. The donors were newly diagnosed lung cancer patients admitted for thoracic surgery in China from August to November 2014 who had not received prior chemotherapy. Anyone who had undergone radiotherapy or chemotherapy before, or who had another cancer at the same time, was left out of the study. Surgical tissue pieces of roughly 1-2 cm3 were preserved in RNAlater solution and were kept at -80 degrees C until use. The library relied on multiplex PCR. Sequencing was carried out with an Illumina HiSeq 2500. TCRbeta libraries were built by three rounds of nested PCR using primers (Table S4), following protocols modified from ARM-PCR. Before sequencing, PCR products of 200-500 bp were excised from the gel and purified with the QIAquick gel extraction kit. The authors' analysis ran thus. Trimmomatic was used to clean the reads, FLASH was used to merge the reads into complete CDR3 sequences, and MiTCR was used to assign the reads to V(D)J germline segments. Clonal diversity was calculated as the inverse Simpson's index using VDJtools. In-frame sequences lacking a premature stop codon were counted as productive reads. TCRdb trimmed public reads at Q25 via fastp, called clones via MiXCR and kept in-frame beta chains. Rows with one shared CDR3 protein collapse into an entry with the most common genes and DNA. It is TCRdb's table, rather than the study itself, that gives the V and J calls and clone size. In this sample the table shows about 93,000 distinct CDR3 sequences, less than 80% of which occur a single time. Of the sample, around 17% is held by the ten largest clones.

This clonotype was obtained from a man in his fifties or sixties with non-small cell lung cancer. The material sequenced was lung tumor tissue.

CDR3 reads: CASNRLGTVSSYEQYF. The DNA sequence reads TGCGCCAGCAACCGACTAGGGACAGTAAGCTCCTACGAGCAGTACTTC. The sequence links TRBV4-1 to TRBJ2-7, with TRBD1 perhaps the D gene, on 7 matching bases. The cysteine opens and the phenylalanine closes a CDR3 of 16 amino acids. Just CDR3 DNA is preserved here, 48 bases in frame from base 1. Deletion took 7 bases off V and 0 bases off J, with a span of 19 bases between the germline ends. From a lookup of the germline V gene, CDR1 and CDR2 are MGHRA and YSYEKL.